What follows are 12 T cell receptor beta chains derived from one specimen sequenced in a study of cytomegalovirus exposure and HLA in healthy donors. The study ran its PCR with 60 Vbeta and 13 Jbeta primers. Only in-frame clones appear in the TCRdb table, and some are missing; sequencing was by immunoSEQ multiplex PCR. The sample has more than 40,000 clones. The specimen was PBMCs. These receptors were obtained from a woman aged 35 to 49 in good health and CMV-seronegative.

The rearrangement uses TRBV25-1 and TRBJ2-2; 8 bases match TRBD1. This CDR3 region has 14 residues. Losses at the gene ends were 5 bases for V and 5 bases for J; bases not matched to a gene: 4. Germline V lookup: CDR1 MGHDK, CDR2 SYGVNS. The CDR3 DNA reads TGTGCCAGCAGTATGACAGGGGAGACCGGGGAGCTGTTTTTT. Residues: CASSMTGETGELFF. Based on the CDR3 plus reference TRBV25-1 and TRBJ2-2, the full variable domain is EADIYQTPRYLVIGTGKKITLECSQTMGHDKMYWYQQDPGMELHLIHYSYGVNSTEKGDLSSESTVSRIRTEHFPLTLESARPSHTSQYLCASSMTGETGELFFGEGSRLTVL.

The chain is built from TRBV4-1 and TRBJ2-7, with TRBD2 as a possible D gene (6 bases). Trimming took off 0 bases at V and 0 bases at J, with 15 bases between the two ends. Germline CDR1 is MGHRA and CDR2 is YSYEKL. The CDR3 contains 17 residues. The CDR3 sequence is CASSQEMRLASSYEQYF. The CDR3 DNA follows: TGCGCCAGCAGCCAAGAGATGAGGCTAGCGAGCTCCTACGAGCAGTACTTC.

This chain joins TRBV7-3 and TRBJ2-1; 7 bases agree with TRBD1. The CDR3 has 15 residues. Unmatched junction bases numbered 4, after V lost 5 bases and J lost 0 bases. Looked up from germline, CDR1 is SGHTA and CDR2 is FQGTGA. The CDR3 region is CASSLRTGSYNEQFF. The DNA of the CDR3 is TGTGCCAGCAGCCTTCGGACAGGCTCCTACAATGAGCAGTTCTTC.

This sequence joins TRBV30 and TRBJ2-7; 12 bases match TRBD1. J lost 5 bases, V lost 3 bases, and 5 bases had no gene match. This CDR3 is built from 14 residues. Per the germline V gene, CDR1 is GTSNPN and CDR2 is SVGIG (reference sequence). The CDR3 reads CAWRPGQGAHEQYF. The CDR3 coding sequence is TGTGCCTGGAGACCGGGACAGGGGGCCCACGAGCAGTACTTC.

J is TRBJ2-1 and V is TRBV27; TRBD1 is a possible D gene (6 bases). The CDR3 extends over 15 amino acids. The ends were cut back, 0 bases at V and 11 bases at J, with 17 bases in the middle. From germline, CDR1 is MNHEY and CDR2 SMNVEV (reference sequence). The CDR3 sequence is CASSLSREGGRQQFF. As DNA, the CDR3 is TGTGCCAGCAGTTTATCGCGTGAAGGGGGTAGGCAGCAGTTCTTC.

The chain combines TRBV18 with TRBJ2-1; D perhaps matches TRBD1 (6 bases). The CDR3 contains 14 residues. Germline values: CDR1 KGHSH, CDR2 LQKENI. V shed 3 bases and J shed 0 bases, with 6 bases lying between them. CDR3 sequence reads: CASSPGASYNEQFF. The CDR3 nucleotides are TGTGCCAGCTCACCGGGGGCCTCCTACAATGAGCAGTTCTTC.

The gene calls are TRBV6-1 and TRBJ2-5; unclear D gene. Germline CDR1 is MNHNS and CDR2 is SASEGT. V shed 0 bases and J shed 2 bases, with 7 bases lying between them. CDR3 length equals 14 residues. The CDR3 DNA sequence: TGTGCCAGCAGTGAAGCAGGCGGTCAAGAGACCCAGTACTTC. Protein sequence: CASSEAGGQETQYF.

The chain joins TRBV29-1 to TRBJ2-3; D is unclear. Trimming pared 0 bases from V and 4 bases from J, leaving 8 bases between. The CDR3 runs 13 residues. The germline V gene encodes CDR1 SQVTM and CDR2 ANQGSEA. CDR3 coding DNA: TGCAGCGTTGAAGATCAAATTTCAGATACGCAGTATTTT. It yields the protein CSVEDQISDTQYF.

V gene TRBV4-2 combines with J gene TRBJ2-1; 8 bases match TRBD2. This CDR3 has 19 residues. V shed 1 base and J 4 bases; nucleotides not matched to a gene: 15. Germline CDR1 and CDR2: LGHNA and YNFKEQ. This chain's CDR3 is CASSQAELSGGGLYNEQFF. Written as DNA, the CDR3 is TGTGCCAGCAGCCAAGCTGAACTTAGCGGCGGGGGGTTGTACAATGAGCAGTTCTTC.

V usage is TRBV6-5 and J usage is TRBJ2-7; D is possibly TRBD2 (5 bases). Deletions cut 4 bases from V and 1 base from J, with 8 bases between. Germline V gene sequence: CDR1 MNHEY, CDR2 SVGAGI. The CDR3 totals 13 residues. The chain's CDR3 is CASSSGVSYEQYF. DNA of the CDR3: TGTGCCAGCAGTTCCGGGGTGTCCTACGAGCAGTACTTC.

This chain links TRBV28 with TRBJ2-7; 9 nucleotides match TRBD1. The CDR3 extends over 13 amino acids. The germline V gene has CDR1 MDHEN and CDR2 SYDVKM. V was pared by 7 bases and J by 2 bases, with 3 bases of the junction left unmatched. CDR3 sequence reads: CASTGTGTYEQYF. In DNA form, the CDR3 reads TGTGCCAGCACCGGGACAGGGACCTACGAGCAGTACTTC.

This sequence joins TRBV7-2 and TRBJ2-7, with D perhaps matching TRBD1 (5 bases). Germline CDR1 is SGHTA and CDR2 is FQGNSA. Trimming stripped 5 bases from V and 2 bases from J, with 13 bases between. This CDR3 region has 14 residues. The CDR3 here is CASSPDRPPYEQYF. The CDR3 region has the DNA TGTGCCAGCAGCCCCGACAGACCCCCCTACGAGCAGTACTTC.